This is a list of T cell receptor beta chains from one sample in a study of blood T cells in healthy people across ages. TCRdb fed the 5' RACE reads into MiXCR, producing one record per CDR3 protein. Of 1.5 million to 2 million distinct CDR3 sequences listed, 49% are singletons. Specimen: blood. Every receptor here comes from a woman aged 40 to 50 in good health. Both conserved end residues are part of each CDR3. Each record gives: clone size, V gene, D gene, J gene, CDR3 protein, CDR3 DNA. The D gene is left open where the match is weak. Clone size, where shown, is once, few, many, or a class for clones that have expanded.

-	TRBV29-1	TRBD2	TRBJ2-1	CSVDRGGGEQFF	TGCAGCGTTGATCGTGGCGGGGGGGAGCAGTTCTTC
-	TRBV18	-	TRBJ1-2	CASSLKTENCGYTF	TGTGCCAGCTCACTCAAGACAGAAAACTGTGGCTACACCTTC
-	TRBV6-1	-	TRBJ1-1	CASSEKIRGANTEAFF	TGTGCCAGCAGTGAAAAGATTCGGGGGGCGAACACTGAAGCTTTCTTT
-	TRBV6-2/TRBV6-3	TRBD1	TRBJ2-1	CASSPAPDRVGFF	TGTGCCAGCAGCCCCGCCCCGGACAGGGTCGGGTTCTTC
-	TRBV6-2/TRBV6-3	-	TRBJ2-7	CASTIRGSSSYEQYF	TGTGCCAGTACGATCCGGGGGTCCAGCTCCTACGAGCAGTACTTC
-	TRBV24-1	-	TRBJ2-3	CATNGGFTDTQYF	TGTGCCACCAACGGTGGATTCACAGATACGCAGTATTTT
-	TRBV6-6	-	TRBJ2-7	CASSYFSREQYF	TGTGCCAGCAGTTACTTCTCTCGGGAGCAGTACTTC
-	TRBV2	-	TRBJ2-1	CATTDSTYEQFF	TGTGCCACCACGGACAGTACCTACGAGCAGTTCTTC
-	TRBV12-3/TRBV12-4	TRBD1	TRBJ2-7	CASSYAGGKSYEQYF	TGTGCCAGCAGTTACGCAGGGGGAAAATCCTACGAGCAGTACTTC
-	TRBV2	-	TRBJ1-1	CASSKQGRAFF	TGTGCCAGCAGCAAACAGGGAAGAGCTTTCTTT
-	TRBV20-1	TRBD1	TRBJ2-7	CSARKGANTYEQYF	TGCAGTGCCAGGAAGGGGGCGAATACCTACGAGCAGTACTTC
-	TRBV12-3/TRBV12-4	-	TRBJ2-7	CASRGGPSSYEQYF	TGTGCCAGCAGGGGGGGACCGAGCTCCTACGAGCAGTACTTC
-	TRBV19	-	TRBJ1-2	CASRSGQGIGYTF	TGTGCCAGTAGATCGGGGCAGGGGATTGGCTACACCTTC
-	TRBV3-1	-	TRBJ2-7	CASSQDIQGIQYF	TGTGCCAGCAGCCAAGATATCCAGGGAATTCAGTACTTC
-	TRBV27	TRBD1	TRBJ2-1	CASTVIGQGANEQFF	TGTGCCAGCACAGTAATCGGACAGGGGGCGAATGAGCAGTTCTTC
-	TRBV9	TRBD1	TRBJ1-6	CASSAPQGSYNSPLHF	TGTGCCAGCAGCGCGCCACAGGGGTCCTATAATTCACCCCTCCACTTT
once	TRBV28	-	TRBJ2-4	CASSTGGLAKNIQYF	TGTGCCAGCAGTACCGGGGGTCTAGCCAAAAACATTCAGTACTTC
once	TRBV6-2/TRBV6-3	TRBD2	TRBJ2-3	CASRPGLAGDNTDTQYF	TGTGCCAGCAGGCCCGGACTAGCGGGAGATAACACAGATACGCAGTATTTT
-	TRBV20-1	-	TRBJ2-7	CSARTTDYEQYF	TGCAGTGCTAGAACGACAGATTACGAGCAGTACTTC